This entry lists 9 T cell receptor beta chains sequenced from one sample in a study of T cells in Graves' hyperthyroidism and ophthalmopathy. TCR beta CDR3 sequences were amplified from RNA transcripts. The HTBI primer set was used in a first-round RT-PCR of the TCR CDR3. Via MiXCR, TCRdb re-called the multiplex PCR reads, giving one row per CDR3 protein. The sample records some 400,000 distinct CDR3 sequences, 13% being singletons. Sequencing input: blood. These receptors all come from a man aged 25 to 40 with Graves' hyperthyroidism that later progressed to Graves' ophthalmopathy.

This clonotype has a count of ten or more. The genes are TRBV7-2 and TRBJ2-1; D unresolved. Germline CDR1 reads SGHTA; CDR2 reads FQGNSA. V gave up 5 bases and J gave up 7 bases, with 18 bases separating them. The CDR3 is made up of 15 amino acids. CDR3 sequence reads: CASSPAVTHSNEQFF. Written as DNA, the CDR3 is TGTGCCAGCAGCCCAGCCGTCACCCATTCGAATGAGCAGTTCTTC.

This clonotype was observed a few times. A much larger clone lies a single base off, so this may be a read error. The chain combines TRBV6-2 or TRBV6-3 with TRBJ2-3; the match to TRBD1 covers 8 bases. This CDR3 region has 15 residues. Germline CDR1 reads MNHEY; CDR2 reads SVGEGT. V was clipped by 5 bases and J by 1 base; unmatched bases: 5. DNA for the CDR3: TGTGCCAGCAGTCAACCGGACAGGGGCACAGATACGCAGTATTTT. It encodes CASSQPDRGTDTQYF.

This clonotype was seen at least ten times. The J gene is TRBJ1-5, the V gene TRBV12-3 or TRBV12-4; 9 nucleotides align to TRBD1. The CDR3 loop spans 16 amino acids. V lost 1 base, J lost 4 bases, and 5 bases stayed unmatched. The CDR3, as DNA: TGTGCCAGCAGTTTAGGACAGGGGGACTTAAATCAGCCCCAGCATTTT. This translates into CASSLGQGDLNQPQHF.

There are a few counts of this clonotype. A much larger clone sits a single nucleotide away, making a read error possible. The chain recombines TRBV5-6 with TRBJ2-5; D uncertain. Trimming stripped 0 bases from V and 2 bases from J, with 5 bases between. Germline V CDR1 and CDR2: SGHDT, YYEEEE. This CDR3 region has 13 residues. The CDR3 DNA reads TGTGCCAGCAGCTTGGTAGCTCAAGAGACCCAGTACTTC. Its translation: CASSLVAQETQYF.

This clonotype was observed a handful of times. This rearrangement joins TRBV20-1 to TRBJ2-7; possibly TRBD1 for D (7 bases). The V end was cut by 6 bases, the J end by 5 bases, with 14 bases between. This CDR3 has 12 amino acids. The germline CDR1 and CDR2 sequences are DFQATT and SNEGSKA (reference sequence). CDR3 coding DNA: TGCAGTGCGCCCGGAGGGACAGACGAGCAGTACTTC. Translation: CSAPGGTDEQYF.

Worth noting for this clonotype: A much larger clone lies a single base off, so this may be a read error. The rearrangement links TRBV12-3 or TRBV12-4 to TRBJ1-5, with a possible D match to TRBD1 (6 bases). The V end was cut by 7 bases, the J end by 7 bases, with 14 bases between. This CDR3 comprises 13 residues. The CDR3 loop reads CASTRDNGQPQHF. The CDR3 DNA reads as TGTGCCAGCACCCGGGACAATGGCCAGCCCCAGCATTTT.

The chain employs TRBV2 and TRBJ2-5; the match to TRBD2 covers 12 bases. CDR3 length: 14 amino acids. V dropped 5 bases and J dropped 4; count of bases not matched to a gene: 2. From germline, CDR1 is SNHLY and CDR2 FYNNEI. DNA for the CDR3: TGTGCCAGCAGTACGGGACTAGCGGGAGAGACCCAGTACTTC. Amino acid sequence: CASSTGLAGETQYF.

This clonotype has a count of ten or more. The chain is built from TRBV11-3 and TRBJ1-3; D uncertain. The CDR3 extends over 17 amino acids. Trimming took off 5 bases at V and 0 bases at J, with 17 bases between the two ends. The germline gives CDR1 SGHNT, CDR2 YENEEA. The DNA for the CDR3 is TGTGCCAGCAGCCTCGACCCAGTGGGCCTCTCTGGAAACACCATATATTTT. It encodes CASSLDPVGLSGNTIYF. The full variable domain, with the rest looked up from reference TRBV11-3 and TRBJ1-3, is EAGVVQSPRYKIIEKKQPVAFWCNPISGHNTLYWYLQNLGQGPELLIRYENEEAVDDSQLPKDRFSAERLKGVDSTLKIQPAELGDSAVYLCASSLDPVGLSGNTIYFGEGSWLTVV.

Ten or more counts support this clonotype. V gene TRBV28 combines with J gene TRBJ1-1; possible D gene TRBD1, 6 bases. The CDR3 has 15 residues. V was clipped by 7 bases and J by 0 bases, with 15 bases between them. Germline-derived CDR1 and CDR2 are MDHEN and SYDVKM. Written as DNA, the CDR3 is TGTGCCAGCAAGATCGGGGGGGCGGTGAACACTGAAGCTTTCTTT. Protein: CASKIGGAVNTEAFF.